Listed below are T cell receptor beta chains from one sample, sequenced in a study of blood T cells in healthy people across ages. From the 5' RACE reads, TCRdb called clonotypes with MiXCR, one entry per CDR3 protein. The sample consists of some 1.8 million distinct CDR3 sequences, roughly two fifths of them appearing once. Sequences were obtained from blood. These receptors all come from a human donor in good health. CDR3s include the opening cysteine and the closing phenylalanine or tryptophan. Each record gives: D gene, J gene, V gene, clone size, CDR3 protein, CDR3 DNA. D genes are given only for firm matches. Some rows mark clone size as missing; the rest say once, few, many or name a class of expanded clone.

D: .
J: TRBJ1-5
V: TRBV6-6
size: few
CDR3: CASTMRDRPQHF
DNA: TGTGCCAGCACGATGAGGGATCGGCCCCAGCATTTT

D: .
J: TRBJ1-2
V: TRBV7-9
size: .
CDR3: CASSPEARGANYGYTF
DNA: TGTGCCAGCAGCCCAGAGGCACGGGGAGCTAACTATGGCTACACCTTC

D: TRBD1
J: TRBJ2-7
V: TRBV20-1
size: few
CDR3: CSARTGDEQYF
DNA: TGCAGTGCTAGAACAGGGGACGAGCAGTACTTC

D: TRBD1
J: TRBJ1-2
V: TRBV7-9
size: once
CDR3: CASSSGTGKNGYTF
DNA: TGTGCCAGCAGCTCAGGGACAGGGAAGAATGGCTACACCTTC

D: .
J: TRBJ2-3
V: TRBV12-3/TRBV12-4
size: .
CDR3: CASRRSGSRDAQYF
DNA: TGTGCCAGCAGAAGATCCGGGTCCAGGGATGCGCAGTATTTT

D: TRBD2
J: TRBJ2-1
V: TRBV4-3
size: few
CDR3: CASSQGASGVTYNEQFF
DNA: TGCGCCAGCAGCCAAGGCGCTAGCGGGGTGACCTACAATGAGCAGTTCTTC

D: .
J: TRBJ1-5
V: TRBV29-1
size: .
CDR3: CSVVGDHDQPQHF
DNA: TGCAGCGTTGTAGGGGACCACGATCAGCCCCAGCATTTT

D: .
J: TRBJ1-1
V: TRBV10-3
size: .
CDR3: CAISEGQMFTEAFF
DNA: TGTGCCATCAGTGAGGGACAGATGTTCACTGAAGCTTTCTTT

D: .
J: TRBJ2-4
V: TRBV6-4
size: few
CDR3: CASSEELGGGNQYF
DNA: TGTGCCAGCAGTGAGGAGTTGGGCGGTGGGAATCAGTACTTC

D: TRBD2
J: TRBJ2-5
V: TRBV6-6
size: .
CDR3: CASSYPWGAGVSETQYF
DNA: TGTGCCAGCAGTTACCCTTGGGGAGCGGGGGTATCAGAGACCCAGTACTTC

D: TRBD2
J: TRBJ2-5
V: TRBV12-3/TRBV12-4
size: few
CDR3: CASSLSLAGTETQYF
DNA: TGTGCCAGCAGTTTGTCGCTAGCGGGGACAGAGACCCAGTACTTC

D: .
J: TRBJ2-7
V: TRBV21-1
size: .
CDR3: CARGGGASYEQYF
DNA: TGTGCCAGAGGGGGGGGCGCATCCTACGAGCAGTACTTC

D: TRBD1
J: TRBJ2-1
V: TRBV13
size: few
CDR3: CASSLGDRDIPEQFF
DNA: TGTGCCAGCAGCTTAGGGGACAGGGACATCCCTGAGCAGTTCTTC

D: .
J: TRBJ2-5
V: TRBV9
size: .
CDR3: CASSADQGPQETQYF
DNA: TGTGCCAGCAGCGCCGACCAGGGGCCCCAAGAGACCCAGTACTTC

D: TRBD2
J: TRBJ2-1
V: TRBV5-1
size: .
CDR3: CASSSTSGGVGEQFF
DNA: TGCGCCAGCAGCTCGACTAGCGGGGGGGTCGGTGAGCAGTTCTTC

D: TRBD1
J: TRBJ1-2
V: TRBV7-9
size: few
CDR3: CASSTRQGATIYGYTF
DNA: TGTGCCAGCAGCACACGACAGGGGGCCACGATCTATGGCTACACCTTC

D: TRBD1
J: TRBJ2-1
V: TRBV6-6
size: few
CDR3: CASRVPGTGALNEQFF
DNA: TGTGCCAGCAGGGTACCCGGGACAGGGGCCCTCAATGAGCAGTTCTTC